The source of this T cell receptor beta chain is a study of cytomegalovirus exposure and HLA in healthy donors. PCR used 60 Vbeta primers and 13 Jbeta primers. Original handling: Later, 65 million to 85 million unique TCR beta chains were counted in an analysis, and roughly 11 million of them were shared. The protocol was immunoSEQ multiplex PCR, while the TCRdb copy is restricted to in-frame clones and leaves out a portion. V and J calls plus clone size are reproduced from that table; the DNA served to infer D and trimming. In the table there are 150,000 to 200,000 clones, about 76% of which are singletons. The CDR3 loop spans 15 amino acids. V was pared by 6 bases and J by 5 bases, with 10 bases of the junction left unmatched. In germline, CDR1 is MNHNS, CDR2 SASEGT.

Sequencing was done on a sample of PBMCs. This TCR came from a woman aged 40-49 years in good health and CMV-seropositive. The chain has TRBV6-1 and TRBJ2-5; 9 bases agree with TRBD2. CDR3 region: CASRLGLADLETQYF. The DNA for the CDR3 is TGTGCCAGCAGGCTGGGACTAGCCGACCTGGAGACCCAGTACTTC.